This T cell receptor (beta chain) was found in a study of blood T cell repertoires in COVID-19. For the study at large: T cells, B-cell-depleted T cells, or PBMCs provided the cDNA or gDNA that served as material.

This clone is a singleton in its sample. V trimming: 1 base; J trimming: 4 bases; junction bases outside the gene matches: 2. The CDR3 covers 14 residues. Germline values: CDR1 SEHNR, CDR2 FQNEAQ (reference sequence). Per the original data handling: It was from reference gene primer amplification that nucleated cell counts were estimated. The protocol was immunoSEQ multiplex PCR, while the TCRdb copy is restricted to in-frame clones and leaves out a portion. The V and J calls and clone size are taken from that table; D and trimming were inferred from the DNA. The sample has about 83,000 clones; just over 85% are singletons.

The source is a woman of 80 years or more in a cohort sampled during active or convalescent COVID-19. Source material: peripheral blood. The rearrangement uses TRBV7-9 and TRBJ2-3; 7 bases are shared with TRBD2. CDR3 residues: CASSLGLAADTQYF. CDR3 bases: TGTGCCAGCAGCTTAGGACTAGCTGCAGATACGCAGTATTTT.